The rows below give T cell receptor beta chains drawn from one sample of a study of stem cell transplantation in POMP-related autoinflammatory disease. TCRdb's table, derived via immunoSEQ multiplex PCR, lists solely in-frame clones and lacks some. The sample records roughly 68,000 clones, roughly 90% being singletons. Sequenced material: CD4+ T cells from PBMCs, taken after stem cell transplantation. Receptor source: a human patient with POMP-related autoinflammation and immune dysregulation (PRAID). Some T cells could come from the graft donor. CDR3s include the opening cysteine and the closing phenylalanine or tryptophan. A D gene is named only where the DNA matches it firmly.

-	TRBV9	TRBJ2-2	CASSVKRTSANTGELFF	TGTGCCAGCAGCGTAAAAAGAACTTCCGCGAACACCGGGGAGCTGTTTTTT
-	TRBV18	TRBJ1-2	CASSPVRDVDYGYTF	TGTGCCAGCTCACCAGTCCGGGACGTCGACTATGGCTACACCTTC
-	TRBV7-9	TRBJ1-3	CASSLRGENTIYF	TGTGCCAGCAGCTTAAGGGGGGAAAACACCATATATTTT
TRBD1	TRBV7-2	TRBJ2-1	CASSLRQGAIGEQFF	TGTGCCAGCAGCTTAAGGCAGGGGGCGATAGGTGAGCAGTTCTTC
-	TRBV23-1	TRBJ2-7	CASTPRRDGPYEQYF	TGCGCCAGCACCCCACGAAGGGACGGCCCCTACGAGCAGTACTTC
-	TRBV5-5	TRBJ1-4	CASRPTANEKLFF	TGTGCCAGCAGACCTACAGCTAATGAAAAACTGTTTTTT
-	TRBV2	TRBJ1-5	CASSVVRVNQPQHF	TGTGCCAGCAGTGTAGTCAGGGTCAATCAGCCCCAGCATTTT
TRBD1	TRBV18	TRBJ1-2	CASARDSPYGYTF	TGTGCCAGCGCCCGGGACAGTCCCTATGGCTACACCTTC
-	TRBV9	TRBJ2-3	CASSVGSWAPSTDTQYF	TGTGCCAGCAGCGTAGGGAGTTGGGCACCTAGCACAGATACGCAGTATTTT
-	TRBV6-4	TRBJ1-5	CASSGKGGNQPQHF	TGTGCCAGCAGTGGGAAGGGGGGGAATCAGCCCCAGCATTTT
-	TRBV5-1	TRBJ2-3	CASSLITAKGDTQYF	TGCGCCAGCAGCTTGATTACAGCGAAGGGAGATACGCAGTATTTT
TRBD1	TRBV7-9	TRBJ2-2	CASRSWQGDIGELFF	TGTGCCAGCAGGTCCTGGCAGGGGGATATCGGGGAGCTGTTTTTT
-	TRBV15	TRBJ2-6	CATSKQVSGANVLTF	TGTGCCACCAGCAAACAGGTTTCTGGGGCCAACGTCCTGACTTTC